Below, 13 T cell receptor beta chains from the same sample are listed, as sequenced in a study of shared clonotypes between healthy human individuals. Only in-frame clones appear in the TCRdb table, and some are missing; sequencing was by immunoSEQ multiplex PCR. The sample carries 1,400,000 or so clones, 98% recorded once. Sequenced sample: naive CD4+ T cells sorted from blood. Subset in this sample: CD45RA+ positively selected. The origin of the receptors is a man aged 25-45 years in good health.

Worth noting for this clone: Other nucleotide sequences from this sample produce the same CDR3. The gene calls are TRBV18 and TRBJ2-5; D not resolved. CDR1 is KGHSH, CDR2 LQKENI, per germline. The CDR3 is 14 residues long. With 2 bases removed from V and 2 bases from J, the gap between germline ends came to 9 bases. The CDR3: CASSPGLGQETQYF. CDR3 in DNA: TGTGCCAGCTCACCAGGGTTGGGGCAAGAGACCCAGTACTTC.

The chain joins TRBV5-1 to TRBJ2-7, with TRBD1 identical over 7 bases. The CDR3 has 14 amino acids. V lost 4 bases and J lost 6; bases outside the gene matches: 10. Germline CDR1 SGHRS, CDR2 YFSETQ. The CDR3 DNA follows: TGCGCCAGCAGCCCATTGACAGGGTCAGGCGAGCAGTACTTC. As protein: CASSPLTGSGEQYF.

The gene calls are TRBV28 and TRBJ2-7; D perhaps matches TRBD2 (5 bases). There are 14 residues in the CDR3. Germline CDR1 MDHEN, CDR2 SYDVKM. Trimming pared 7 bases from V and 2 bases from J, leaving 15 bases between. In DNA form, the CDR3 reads TGTGCCAGCATCCCCGCCCGGACTCCCTACGAGCAGTACTTC. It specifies CASIPARTPYEQYF.

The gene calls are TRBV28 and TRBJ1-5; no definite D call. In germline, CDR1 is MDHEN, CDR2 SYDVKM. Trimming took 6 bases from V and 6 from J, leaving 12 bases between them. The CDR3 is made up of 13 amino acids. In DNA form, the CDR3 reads TGTGCCAGCAGCCCTCGAGCTGTTCAGCCCCAGCATTTT. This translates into CASSPRAVQPQHF.

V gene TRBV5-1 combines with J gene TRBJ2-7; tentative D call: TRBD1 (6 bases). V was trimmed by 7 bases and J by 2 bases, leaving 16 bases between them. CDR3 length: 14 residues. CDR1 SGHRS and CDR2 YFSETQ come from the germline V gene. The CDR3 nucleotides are TGCGCCAGCTCACGGACAGTTTCGGCCTACGAGCAGTACTTC. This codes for CASSRTVSAYEQYF.

CDR3 protein: CASREGPHTIYF. The CDR3 bases are TGTGCCAGCCGGGAAGGGCCGCACACCATATATTTT. The chain couples TRBV2 to TRBJ1-3; no definite D call. This CDR3 region has 12 residues. CDR1 is SNHLY and CDR2 is FYNNEI in the germline V gene. Trimming removed 8 bases at V and 8 bases at J, with 13 bases between.

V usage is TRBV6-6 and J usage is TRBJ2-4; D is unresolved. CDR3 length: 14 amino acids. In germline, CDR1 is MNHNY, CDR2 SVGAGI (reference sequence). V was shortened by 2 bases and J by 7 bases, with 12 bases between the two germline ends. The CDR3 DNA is TGTGCCAGCAGTTACCCGACGTCAGAGAACATTCAGTACTTC. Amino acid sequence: CASSYPTSENIQYF.

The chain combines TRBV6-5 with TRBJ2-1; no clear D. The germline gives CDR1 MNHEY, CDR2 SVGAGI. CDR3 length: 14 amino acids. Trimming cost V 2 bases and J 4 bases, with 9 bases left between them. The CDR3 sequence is CASSYSQGYNEQFF. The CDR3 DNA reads TGTGCCAGCAGTTACAGCCAAGGGTACAATGAGCAGTTCTTC.

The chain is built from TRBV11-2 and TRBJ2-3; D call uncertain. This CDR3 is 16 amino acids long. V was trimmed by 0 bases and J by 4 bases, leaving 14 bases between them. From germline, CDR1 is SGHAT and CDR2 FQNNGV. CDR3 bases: TGTGCCAGCAGCTTAGATATGGTAGCTATGGCAGATACGCAGTATTTT. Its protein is CASSLDMVAMADTQYF.

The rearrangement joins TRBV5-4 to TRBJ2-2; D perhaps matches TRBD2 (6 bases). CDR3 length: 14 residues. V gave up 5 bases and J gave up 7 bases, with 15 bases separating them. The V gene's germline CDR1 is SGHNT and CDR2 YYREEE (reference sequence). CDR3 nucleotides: TGTGCCAGCAGTGGGGGGAAACGTGGCGGGGAGCTGTTTTTT. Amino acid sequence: CASSGGKRGGELFF. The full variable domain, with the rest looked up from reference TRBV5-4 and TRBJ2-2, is ETGVTQSPTHLIKTRGQQVTLRCSSQSGHNTVSWYQQALGQGPQFIFQYYREEENGRGNFPPRFSGLQFPNYSSELNVNALELDDSALYLCASSGGKRGGELFFGEGSRLTVL.

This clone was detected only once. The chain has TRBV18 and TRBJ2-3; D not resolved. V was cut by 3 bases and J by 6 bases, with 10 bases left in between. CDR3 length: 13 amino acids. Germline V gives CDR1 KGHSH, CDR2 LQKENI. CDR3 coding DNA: TGTGCCAGCTCACCCGGCCCAGCCGATACGCAGTATTTT. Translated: CASSPGPADTQYF.

The CDR3 DNA is TGTGCCAGCAGCCCCCTAGCGGGAGTATCCGAGCAGTACTTC. It codes for CASSPLAGVSEQYF. The chain joins TRBV28 to TRBJ2-7; the match to TRBD2 covers 10 bases. J lost 6 bases, V lost 6 bases, and 8 bases had no gene match. Germline lookup yields CDR1 MDHEN and CDR2 SYDVKM. This CDR3 is built from 14 residues.

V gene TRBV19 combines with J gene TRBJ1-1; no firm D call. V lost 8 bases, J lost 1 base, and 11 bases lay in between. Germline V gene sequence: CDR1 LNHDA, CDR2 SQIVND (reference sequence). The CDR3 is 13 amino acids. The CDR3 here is CASAREPNTEAFF. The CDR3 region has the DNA TGTGCCAGTGCCCGGGAACCGAACACTGAAGCTTTCTTT.